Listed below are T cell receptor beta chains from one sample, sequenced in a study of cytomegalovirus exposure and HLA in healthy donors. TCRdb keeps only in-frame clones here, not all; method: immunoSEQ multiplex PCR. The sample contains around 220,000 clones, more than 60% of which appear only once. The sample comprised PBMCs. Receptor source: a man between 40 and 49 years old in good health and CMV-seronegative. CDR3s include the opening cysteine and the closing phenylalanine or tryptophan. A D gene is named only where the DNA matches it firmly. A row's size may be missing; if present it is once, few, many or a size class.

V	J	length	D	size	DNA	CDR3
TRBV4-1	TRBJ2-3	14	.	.	TGCGCCAGCAGCCAAGCCCAGGGTCCGGATACGCAGTATTTT	CASSQAQGPDTQYF
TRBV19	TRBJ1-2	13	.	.	TGTGCCAGTGTAGACCGGCGGGGCTATGGCTACACCTTC	CASVDRRGYGYTF
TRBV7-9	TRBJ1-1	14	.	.	TGTGCCAGCAACCCGGACCAGGGGAACACTGAAGCTTTCTTT	CASNPDQGNTEAFF
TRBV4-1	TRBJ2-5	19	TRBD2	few	TGCGCCAGCAGCCAAGATGGGACTAGCGGGGGGGCGGGGTTAGAGACCCAGTACTTC	CASSQDGTSGGAGLETQYF
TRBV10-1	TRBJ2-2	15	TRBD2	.	TGCGCCAGCAAAACAGGGACTAGCGAGTCCGGGGAGCTGTTTTTT	CASKTGTSESGELFF
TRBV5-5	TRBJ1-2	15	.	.	TGTGCCAGCACCCCGGCCGGGTCCAGAGTCTATGGCTACACCTTC	CASTPAGSRVYGYTF
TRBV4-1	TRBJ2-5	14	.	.	TGCGCCAGCAGCCAAGATCCCCTCCAAGAGACCCAGTACTTC	CASSQDPLQETQYF
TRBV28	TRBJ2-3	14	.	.	TGTGCCAGCGCAGGAAGCGGGCGCACAGATACGCAGTATTTT	CASAGSGRTDTQYF
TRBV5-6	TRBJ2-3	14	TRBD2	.	TGTGCCAGCAGCCCGGGACTAGCGCAAGATACGCAGTATTTT	CASSPGLAQDTQYF
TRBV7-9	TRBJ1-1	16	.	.	TGTGCCAGCAGCTTAGGAAACGGGGGATATGACACTGAAGCTTTCTTT	CASSLGNGGYDTEAFF
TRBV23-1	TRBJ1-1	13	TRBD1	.	TGCGCCAGCACTCTCAGGGGGTTCACTGAAGCTTTCTTT	CASTLRGFTEAFF
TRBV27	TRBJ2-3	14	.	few	TGTGCCAGCAGTTTATCTGCGGGGGCTGATACGCAGTATTTT	CASSLSAGADTQYF
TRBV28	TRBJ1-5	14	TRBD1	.	TGTGCCAGCAGTTTACGACAGGGGAGGCCGACCGAGCATTTT	CASSLRQGRPTEHF
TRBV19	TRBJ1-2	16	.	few	TGTGCCAGTAGTATAGCCGCTAGCCAGGAGTCCTATGGCTACACCTTC	CASSIAASQESYGYTF
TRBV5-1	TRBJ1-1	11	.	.	TGCGCCAGCACCCGGCAGGGGATCGCTTTCTTT	CASTRQGIAFF
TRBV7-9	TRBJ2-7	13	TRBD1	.	TGTGCCAGCAGTTTGGGACAGGTCTACGAGCGGTACTTC	CASSLGQVYERYF
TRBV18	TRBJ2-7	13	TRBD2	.	TGTGCCAGCTCTTCGGGGGGGGGCTACGAGCAGTACTTC	CASSSGGGYEQYF
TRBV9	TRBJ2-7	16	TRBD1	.	TGTGCCAGCAGCGTAGGGGACAGGGGACCCTCCTACGAGCAGTACTTC	CASSVGDRGPSYEQYF
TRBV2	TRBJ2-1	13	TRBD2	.	TGTGCCCACCCAGCGGGAGGGTTGGATGAGCAGTTCTTC	CAHPAGGLDEQFF
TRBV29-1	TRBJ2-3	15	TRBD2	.	TGCAGCGTGGGGGTAGCGGGGGGGGCCACAGATACGCAGTATTTT	CSVGVAGGATDTQYF
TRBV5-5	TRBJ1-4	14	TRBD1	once	TGTGCCAGCAGCTTCTCCAGGGGGAATGAAAAACTGTTTTTT	CASSFSRGNEKLFF
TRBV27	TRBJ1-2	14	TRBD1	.	TGTGCCAGCAGCCCGACAGGGCCTCACTATGGCTACACCTTC	CASSPTGPHYGYTF
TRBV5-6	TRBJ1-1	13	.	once	TGTGCCAGCAGCTTAGGAGGGAACACTGAAGCTTTCTTT	CASSLGGNTEAFF
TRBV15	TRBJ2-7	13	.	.	TGTGCCACCAGCACGACTGACAGTCTAGAGCAGTACTTC	CATSTTDSLEQYF
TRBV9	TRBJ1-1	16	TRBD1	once	TGTGCCAGCAGCGTAGATGGGACAGGGGGCATCACTGAAGCTTTCTTT	CASSVDGTGGITEAFF
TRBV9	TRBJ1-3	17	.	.	TGTGCCAGCAGCCCGGGTGGGGGGGGAAACTCTGGAAACACCATATATTTT	CASSPGGGGNSGNTIYF
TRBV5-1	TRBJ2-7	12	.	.	TGCGCCAGCAGCGGGAGCTCCTACGAGCAGTACTTC	CASSGSSYEQYF
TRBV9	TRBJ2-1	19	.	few	TGTGCCAGCAGCGTGGGGAAAAACTGGGGCCGGAGCTCCTACAATGAGCAGTTCTTC	CASSVGKNWGRSSYNEQFF
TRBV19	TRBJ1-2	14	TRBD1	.	TGTGCCAGTAGTATTTTGACAGGGTCGTATGGCTACACCTTC	CASSILTGSYGYTF
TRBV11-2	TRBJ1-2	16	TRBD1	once	TGTGCCAGCAGCCCCCTCCCCGGACAGGGGTTCTATGGCTACACCTTC	CASSPLPGQGFYGYTF
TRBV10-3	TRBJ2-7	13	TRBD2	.	TGTGCCACCCTAGCGGGGGGAGCCTACGAGCAGTACTTC	CATLAGGAYEQYF
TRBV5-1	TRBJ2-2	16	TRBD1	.	TGCGCCAGCAGCTCCCGGACAGGGGAGAACACCGGGGAGCTGTTTTTT	CASSSRTGENTGELFF
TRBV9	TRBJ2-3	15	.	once	TGTGCCAGCAGCGCGAGAGGGTCTAGCACAGATACGCAGTATTTT	CASSARGSSTDTQYF
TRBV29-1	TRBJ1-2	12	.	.	TGCAGCGTTGCTACAGGGCCGGCTGGCTACACCTTC	CSVATGPAGYTF
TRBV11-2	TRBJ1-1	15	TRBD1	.	TGTGCCAGCAGCCGTGGCAGGGGGAAGGTCACTGAAGCTTTCTTT	CASSRGRGKVTEAFF
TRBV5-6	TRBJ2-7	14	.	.	TGTGCCAGCAGCCCCCTGCACAGCCCCTACGAGCAGTACTTC	CASSPLHSPYEQYF
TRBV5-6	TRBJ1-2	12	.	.	TGTGCCAGCAGCTATACAACAATCGGCTACACCTTC	CASSYTTIGYTF
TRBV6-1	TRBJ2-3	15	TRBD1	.	TGTGCCAGCAGCGAGGGACAGGGGAATACAGATACGCAGTATTTT	CASSEGQGNTDTQYF
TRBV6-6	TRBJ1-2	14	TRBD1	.	TGTGCCAGCAATGGGGACAGGGCTAACTATGGCTACACCTTC	CASNGDRANYGYTF
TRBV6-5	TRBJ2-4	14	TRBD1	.	TGTGCCAGCAGCTCCGCGCAGGGGGACAACATTCAGTACTTC	CASSSAQGDNIQYF
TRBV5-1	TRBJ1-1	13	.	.	TGCGCCAGCAGCTTGGGGGGGGGAACTGAAGCTTTCTTT	CASSLGGGTEAFF
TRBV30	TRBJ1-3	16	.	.	TGTGCCTGGAGTCCACCATTTGAACGGTCTGGAAACACCATATATTTT	CAWSPPFERSGNTIYF
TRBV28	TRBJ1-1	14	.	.	TGTGCCAGCAGTTTATGGGGGGCCAGTGCTGAAGCTTTCTTT	CASSLWGASAEAFF
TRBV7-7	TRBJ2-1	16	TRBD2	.	TGTGCCAGCAGCCCGTCTAGCGGACTCCCCTACAATGAGCAGTTCTTC	CASSPSSGLPYNEQFF
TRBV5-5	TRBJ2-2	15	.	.	TGTGCCAGCAGCTTGGGGACAGTACGCACCGGGGAGCTGTTTTTT	CASSLGTVRTGELFF
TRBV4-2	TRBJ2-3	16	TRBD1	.	TGTGCCAGCAGCCAAGTGAGGACAGGGGGCACAGATACGCAGTATTTT	CASSQVRTGGTDTQYF